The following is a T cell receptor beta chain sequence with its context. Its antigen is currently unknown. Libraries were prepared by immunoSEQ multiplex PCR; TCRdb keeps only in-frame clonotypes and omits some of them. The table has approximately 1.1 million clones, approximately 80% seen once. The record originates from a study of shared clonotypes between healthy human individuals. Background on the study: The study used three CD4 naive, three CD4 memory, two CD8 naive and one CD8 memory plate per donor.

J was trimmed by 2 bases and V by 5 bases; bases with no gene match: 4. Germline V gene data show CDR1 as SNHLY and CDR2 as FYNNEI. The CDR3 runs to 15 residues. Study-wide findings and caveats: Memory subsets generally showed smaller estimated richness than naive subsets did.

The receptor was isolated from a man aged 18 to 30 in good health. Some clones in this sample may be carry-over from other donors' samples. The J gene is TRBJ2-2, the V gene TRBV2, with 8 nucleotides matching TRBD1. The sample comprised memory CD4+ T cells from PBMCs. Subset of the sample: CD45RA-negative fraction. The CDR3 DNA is TGTGCCAGCAGTTTGGACAGGGTCAACACCGGGGAGCTGTTTTTT. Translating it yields CASSLDRVNTGELFF.